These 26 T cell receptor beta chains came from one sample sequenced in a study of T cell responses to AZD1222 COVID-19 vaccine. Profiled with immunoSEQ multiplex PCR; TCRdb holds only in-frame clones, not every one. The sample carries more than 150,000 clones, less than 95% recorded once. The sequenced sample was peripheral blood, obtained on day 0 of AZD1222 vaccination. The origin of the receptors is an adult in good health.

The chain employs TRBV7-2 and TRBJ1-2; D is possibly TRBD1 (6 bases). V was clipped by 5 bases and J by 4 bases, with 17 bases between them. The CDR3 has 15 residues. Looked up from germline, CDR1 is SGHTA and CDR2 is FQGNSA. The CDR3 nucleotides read TGTGCCAGCAGCCTAAACCCTGGCAGGGGCTATGGCTACACCTTC. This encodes CASSLNPGRGYGYTF.

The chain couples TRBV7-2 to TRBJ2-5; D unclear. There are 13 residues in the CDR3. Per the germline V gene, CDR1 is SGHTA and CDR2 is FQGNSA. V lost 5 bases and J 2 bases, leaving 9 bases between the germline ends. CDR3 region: CASSTLSQETQYF. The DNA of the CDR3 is TGTGCCAGCAGCACACTCTCACAAGAGACCCAGTACTTC.

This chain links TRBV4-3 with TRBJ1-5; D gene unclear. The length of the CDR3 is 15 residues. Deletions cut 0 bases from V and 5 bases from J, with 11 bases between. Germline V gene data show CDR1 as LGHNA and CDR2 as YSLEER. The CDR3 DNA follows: TGCGCCAGCAGCCAAGATCTACAGCAAGATCAGCCCCAGCATTTT. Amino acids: CASSQDLQQDQPQHF.

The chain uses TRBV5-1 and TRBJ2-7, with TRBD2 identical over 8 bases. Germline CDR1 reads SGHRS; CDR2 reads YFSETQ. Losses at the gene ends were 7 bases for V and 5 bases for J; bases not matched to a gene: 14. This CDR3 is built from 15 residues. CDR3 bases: TGCGCCAGCGCAGCCCGGACGGGAGGGCCCCACGAGCAGTACTTC. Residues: CASAARTGGPHEQYF.

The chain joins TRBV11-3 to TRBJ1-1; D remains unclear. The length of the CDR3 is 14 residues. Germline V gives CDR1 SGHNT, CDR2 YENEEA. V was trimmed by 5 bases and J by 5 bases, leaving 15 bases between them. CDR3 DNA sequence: TGTGCCAGCAGCATAACGCCGGCAACAACTGAAGCTTTCTTT. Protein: CASSITPATTEAFF.

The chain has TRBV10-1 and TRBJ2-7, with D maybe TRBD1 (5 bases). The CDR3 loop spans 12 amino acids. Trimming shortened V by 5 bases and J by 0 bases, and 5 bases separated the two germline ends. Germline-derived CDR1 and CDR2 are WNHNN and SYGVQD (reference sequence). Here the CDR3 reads CASSRGSYEQYF. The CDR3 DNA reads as TGCGCCAGCAGTAGGGGCTCCTACGAGCAGTACTTC.

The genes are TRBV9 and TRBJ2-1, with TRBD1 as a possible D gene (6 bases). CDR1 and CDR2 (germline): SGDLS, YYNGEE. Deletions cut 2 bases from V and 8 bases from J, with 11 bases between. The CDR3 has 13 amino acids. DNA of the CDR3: TGTGCCAGCAGCGTGCAGGGGAACGATGAGCAGTTCTTC. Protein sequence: CASSVQGNDEQFF. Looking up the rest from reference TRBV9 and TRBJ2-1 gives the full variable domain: DSGVTQTPKHLITATGQRVTLRCSPRSGDLSVYWYQQSLDQGLQFLIQYYNGEERAKGNILERFSAQQFPDLHSELNLSSLELGDSALYFCASSVQGNDEQFFGPGTRLTVL.

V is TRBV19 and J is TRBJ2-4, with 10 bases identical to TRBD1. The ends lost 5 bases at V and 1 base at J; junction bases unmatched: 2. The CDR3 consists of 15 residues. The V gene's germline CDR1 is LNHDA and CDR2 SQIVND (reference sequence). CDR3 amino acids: CASSQGQGAKNIQYF. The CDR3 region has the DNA TGTGCCAGTAGTCAGGGACAGGGGGCCAAAAACATTCAGTACTTC.

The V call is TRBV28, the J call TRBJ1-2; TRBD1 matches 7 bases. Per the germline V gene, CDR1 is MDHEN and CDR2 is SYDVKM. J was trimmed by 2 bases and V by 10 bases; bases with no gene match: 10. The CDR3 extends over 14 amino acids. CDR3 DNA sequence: TGTGCCACCGAACCAGGGGGGGGGAACTATGGCTACACCTTC. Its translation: CATEPGGGNYGYTF.

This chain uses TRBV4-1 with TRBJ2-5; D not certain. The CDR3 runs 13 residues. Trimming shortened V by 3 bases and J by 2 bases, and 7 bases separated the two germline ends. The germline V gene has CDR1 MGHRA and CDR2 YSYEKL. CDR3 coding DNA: TGCGCCAGCAGCCAGGGAAAACAAGAGACCCAGTACTTC. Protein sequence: CASSQGKQETQYF.

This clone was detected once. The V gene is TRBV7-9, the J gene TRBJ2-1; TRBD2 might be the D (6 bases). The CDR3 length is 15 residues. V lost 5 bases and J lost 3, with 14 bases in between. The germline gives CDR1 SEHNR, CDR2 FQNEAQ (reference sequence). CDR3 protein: CASSRTGDYYNEQFF. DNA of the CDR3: TGTGCCAGCAGCCGAACGGGAGATTACTACAATGAGCAGTTCTTC.

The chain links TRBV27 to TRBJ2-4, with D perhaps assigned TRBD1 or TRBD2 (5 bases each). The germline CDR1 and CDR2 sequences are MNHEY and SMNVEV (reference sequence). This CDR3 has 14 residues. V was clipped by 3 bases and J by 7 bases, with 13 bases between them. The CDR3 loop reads CASSFYGTANIQYF. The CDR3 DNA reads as TGTGCCAGCAGTTTCTACGGGACCGCTAACATTCAGTACTTC.

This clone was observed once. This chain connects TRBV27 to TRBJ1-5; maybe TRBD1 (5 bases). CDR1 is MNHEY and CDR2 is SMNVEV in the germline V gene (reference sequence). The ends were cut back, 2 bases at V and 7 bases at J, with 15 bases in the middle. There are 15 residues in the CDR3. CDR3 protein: CASSLGAQVGQPQHF. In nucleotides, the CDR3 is TGTGCCAGCAGTTTAGGGGCACAGGTGGGCCAGCCCCAGCATTTT.

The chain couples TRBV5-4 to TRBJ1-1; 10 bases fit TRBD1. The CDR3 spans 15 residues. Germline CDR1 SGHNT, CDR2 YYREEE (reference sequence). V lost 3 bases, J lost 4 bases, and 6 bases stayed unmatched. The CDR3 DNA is TGTGCCAGCAGCTCGACAGGGGGCGCGGTCACTGAAGCTTTCTTT. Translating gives CASSSTGGAVTEAFF.

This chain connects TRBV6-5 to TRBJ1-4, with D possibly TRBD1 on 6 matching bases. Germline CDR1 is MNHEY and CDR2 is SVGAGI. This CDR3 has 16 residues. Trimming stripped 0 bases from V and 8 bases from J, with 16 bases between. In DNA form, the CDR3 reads TGTGCCAGCAGTTACTCGATCCCGACAGGACGGGAAAAACTGTTTTTT. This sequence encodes CASSYSIPTGREKLFF.

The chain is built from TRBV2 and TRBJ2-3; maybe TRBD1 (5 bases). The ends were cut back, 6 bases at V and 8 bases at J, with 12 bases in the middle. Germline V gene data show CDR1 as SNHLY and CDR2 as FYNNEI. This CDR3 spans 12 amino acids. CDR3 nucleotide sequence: TGTGCCAGCAGGGGGCCCCCAGGTACGCAGTATTTT. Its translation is CASRGPPGTQYF.

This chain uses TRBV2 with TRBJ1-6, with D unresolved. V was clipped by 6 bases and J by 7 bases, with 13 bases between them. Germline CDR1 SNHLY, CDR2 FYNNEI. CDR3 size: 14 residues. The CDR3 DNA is TGTGCCAGCAGGGACGCCCAAGGGAATTCACCCCTCCACTTT. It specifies CASRDAQGNSPLHF.

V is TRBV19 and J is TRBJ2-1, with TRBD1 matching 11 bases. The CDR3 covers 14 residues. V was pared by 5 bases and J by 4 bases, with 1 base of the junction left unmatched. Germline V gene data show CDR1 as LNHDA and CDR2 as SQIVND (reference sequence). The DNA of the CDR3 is TGTGCCAGTAGTCGGGACAGGGGGTACAATGAGCAGTTCTTC. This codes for CASSRDRGYNEQFF.

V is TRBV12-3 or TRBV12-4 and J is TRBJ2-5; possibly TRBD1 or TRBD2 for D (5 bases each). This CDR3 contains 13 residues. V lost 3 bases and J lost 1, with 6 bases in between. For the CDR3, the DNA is TGTGCCAGCAGTTTGGGGACCCAAGAGACCCAGTACTTC. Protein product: CASSLGTQETQYF.

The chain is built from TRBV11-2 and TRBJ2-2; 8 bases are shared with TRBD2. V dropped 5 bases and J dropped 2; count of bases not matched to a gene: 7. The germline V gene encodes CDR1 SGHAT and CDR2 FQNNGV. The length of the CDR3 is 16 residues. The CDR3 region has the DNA TGTGCCAGCAGCGCCATAGCGGGGAAAAACACCGGGGAGCTGTTTTTT. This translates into CASSAIAGKNTGELFF.

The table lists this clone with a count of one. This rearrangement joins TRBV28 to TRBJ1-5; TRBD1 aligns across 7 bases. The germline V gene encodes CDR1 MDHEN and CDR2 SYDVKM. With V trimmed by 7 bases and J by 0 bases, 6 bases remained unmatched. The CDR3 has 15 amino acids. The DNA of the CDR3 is TGTGCCAGCACTTTTTACAGGGGTAGCAATCAGCCCCAGCATTTT. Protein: CASTFYRGSNQPQHF. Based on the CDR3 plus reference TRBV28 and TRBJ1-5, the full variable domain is DVKVTQSSRYLVKRTGEKVFLECVQDMDHENMFWYRQDPGLGLRLIYFSYDVKMKEKGDIPEGYSVSREKKERFSLILESASTNQTSMYLCASTFYRGSNQPQHFGDGTRLSIL.

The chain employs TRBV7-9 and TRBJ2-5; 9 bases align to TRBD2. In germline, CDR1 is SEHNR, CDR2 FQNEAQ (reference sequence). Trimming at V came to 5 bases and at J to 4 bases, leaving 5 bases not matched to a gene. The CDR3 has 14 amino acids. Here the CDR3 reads CASSLRTSVETQYF. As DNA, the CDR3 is TGTGCCAGCAGCCTTCGGACTAGCGTAGAGACCCAGTACTTC.

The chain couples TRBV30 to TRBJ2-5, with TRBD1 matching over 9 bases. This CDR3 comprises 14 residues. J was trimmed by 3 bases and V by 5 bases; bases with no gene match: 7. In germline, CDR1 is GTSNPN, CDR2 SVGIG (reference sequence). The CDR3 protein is CAWDTGTGKETQYF. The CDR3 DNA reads TGTGCCTGGGATACCGGGACAGGGAAAGAGACCCAGTACTTC.

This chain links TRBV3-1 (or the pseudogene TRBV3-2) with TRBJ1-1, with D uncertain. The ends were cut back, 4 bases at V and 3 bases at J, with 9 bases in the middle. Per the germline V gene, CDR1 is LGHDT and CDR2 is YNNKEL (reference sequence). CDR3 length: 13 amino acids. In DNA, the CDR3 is TGTGCCAGCAGCCCCAACATGGACACTGAAGCTTTCTTT. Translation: CASSPNMDTEAFF.

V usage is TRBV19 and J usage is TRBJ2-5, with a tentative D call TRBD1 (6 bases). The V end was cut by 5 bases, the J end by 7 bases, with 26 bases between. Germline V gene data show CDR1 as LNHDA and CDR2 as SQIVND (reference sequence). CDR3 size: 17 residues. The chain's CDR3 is CASSLSTGTPGMVTQYF. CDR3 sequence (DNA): TGTGCCAGTAGTCTCTCAACCGGGACACCCGGAATGGTGACCCAGTACTTC.

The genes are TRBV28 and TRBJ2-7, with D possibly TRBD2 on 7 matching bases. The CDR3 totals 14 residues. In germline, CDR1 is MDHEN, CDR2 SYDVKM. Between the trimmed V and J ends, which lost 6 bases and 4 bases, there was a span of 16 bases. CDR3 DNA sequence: TGTGCCAGCAGACAACAGGGAGGGAGTTACGAGCAGTACTTC. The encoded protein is CASRQQGGSYEQYF.